The 13 T cell receptor beta chains given below trace back to one sample, sequenced in a study of Ad26.COV2.S vaccination and SARS-CoV-2 variants. Here immunoSEQ multiplex PCR was the method, and the copy in TCRdb shows in-frame clones only, minus some. Seen here are roughly 180,000 clones, 70% to 90% observed once, and the top ten hold less than 6%. The sequencing here drew on peripheral blood, taken after recovery from COVID-19. The receptors shown here come from a human donor who had recovered from COVID-19.

CDR3 region: CASSLFRANTGELFF. The CDR3 DNA sequence: TGTGCCAGCAGCTTATTCAGAGCGAACACCGGGGAGCTGTTTTTT. V is TRBV7-9 and J is TRBJ2-2; D remains ambiguous. V gave up 2 bases and J gave up 0 bases, with 7 bases separating them. The V gene's germline CDR1 is SEHNR and CDR2 FQNEAQ (reference sequence). The CDR3 totals 15 residues.

The V and J genes are TRBV3-1 (or the pseudogene TRBV3-2) and TRBJ1-1, with a tentative D call TRBD1 (5 bases). From germline, CDR1 is LGHDT and CDR2 YNNKEL (reference sequence). This CDR3 is 14 amino acids long. The ends were cut back, 2 bases at V and 5 bases at J, with 12 bases in the middle. The CDR3, as DNA: TGTGCCAGCAGCCAAACGGGTAAGGGGACTGAAGCTTTCTTT. Its protein product is CASSQTGKGTEAFF.

The rearrangement joins TRBV2 to TRBJ1-6, with 8 bases aligning to TRBD1. CDR1 SNHLY and CDR2 FYNNEI come from the germline V gene. The CDR3 totals 16 residues. With 7 bases clipped from V and 8 bases from J, the junction kept 13 bases outside the gene matches. The CDR3 sequence: CASIVDRGSRDSPLHF. The CDR3 DNA sequence: TGTGCCAGCATTGTCGACAGGGGCTCACGAGATTCACCCCTCCACTTT.

On this clone itself: The sample contains more than one DNA sequence encoding this CDR3. This chain connects TRBV12-3 or TRBV12-4 to TRBJ2-7; no clear D. The CDR3 has 11 amino acids. Trimming took off 3 bases at V and 5 bases at J, with 5 bases between the two ends. CDR3: CASSFSDEQYF. As DNA, the CDR3 is TGTGCCAGCAGTTTTTCAGACGAGCAGTACTTC.

This rearrangement joins TRBV2 to TRBJ2-1, with D unresolved. The ends were cut back, 4 bases at V and 3 bases at J, with 7 bases in the middle. The CDR3 sequence is 13 residues long. Looked up from germline, CDR1 is SNHLY and CDR2 is FYNNEI. In DNA, the CDR3 is TGTGCCAGCAGTGGGCAGGACTACAATGAGCAGTTCTTC. Its protein product is CASSGQDYNEQFF.

The sample holds one count of this clone. V is TRBV18 and J is TRBJ2-1; TRBD1 matches at 8 bases. Germline CDR1 KGHSH, CDR2 LQKENI. CDR3 length: 15 amino acids. V was pared by 4 bases and J by 6 bases, with 8 bases of the junction left unmatched. CDR3 sequence (DNA): TGTGCCAGCTCACTCGGACAGGGTCAGTTCAATGAGCAGTTCTTC. Amino acids: CASSLGQGQFNEQFF.

The chain joins TRBV7-9 to TRBJ2-5; a possible D gene is TRBD1 (6 bases). Germline values: CDR1 SEHNR, CDR2 FQNEAQ (reference sequence). Trimming stripped 3 bases from V and 0 bases from J, with 8 bases between. CDR3 size: 14 residues. CDR3 nucleotide sequence: TGTGCCAGCAGCTTTCGACAGGACCAAGAGACCCAGTACTTC. Protein sequence: CASSFRQDQETQYF.

The V gene is TRBV4-1, the J gene TRBJ1-4; the match to TRBD1 covers 7 bases. J gave up 4 bases and V 1 base, and 15 bases lay outside the gene matches. The CDR3 is 19 residues long. Germline loops: CDR1 MGHRA, CDR2 YSYEKL. The CDR3 nucleotides read TGCGCCAGCAGCCAAGGGGTTCGACAGGGCGGGGGGGGTAATGAAAAACTGTTTTTT. Translating it yields CASSQGVRQGGGGNEKLFF.

The chain has TRBV5-1 and TRBJ2-4; D is unclear. The germline V gene has CDR1 SGHRS and CDR2 YFSETQ. Trimming shortened V by 0 bases and J by 8 bases, and 15 bases separated the two germline ends. The CDR3 contains 15 residues. This CDR3 reads CASSLGAGPRDIQYF. CDR3 nucleotides: TGCGCCAGCAGCTTGGGGGCCGGGCCAAGGGACATTCAGTACTTC.

This clone occurred once. The gene calls are TRBV29-1 and TRBJ1-2, with D possibly being TRBD1 (6 bases). V gave up 0 bases and J gave up 0 bases, with 8 bases separating them. This CDR3 comprises 14 residues. CDR1 and CDR2 from the germline V gene are SQVTM and ANQGSEA. The CDR3, as DNA: TGCAGCGTTGAAGAGCCAGGGGCTAACTATGGCTACACCTTC. Translation: CSVEEPGANYGYTF.

The chain joins TRBV24-1 to TRBJ2-3, with 8 bases identical to TRBD1. The CDR3 runs to 15 residues. CDR1 KGHDR and CDR2 SFDVKD come from the germline V gene. J gave up 4 bases and V 4 bases, and 6 bases lay outside the gene matches. The CDR3 is CATSDPGQAADTQYF. In DNA, the CDR3 is TGTGCCACCAGTGACCCGGGACAGGCCGCAGATACGCAGTATTTT.

The chain recombines TRBV3-1 (or the pseudogene TRBV3-2) with TRBJ2-5; TRBD1 matches 10 bases. The V gene end was trimmed by 2 bases and the J gene end by 5 bases; junction bases not matched to a gene: 5. The germline V gene has CDR1 LGHDT and CDR2 YNNKEL (reference sequence). CDR3 size: 15 residues. Written as DNA, the CDR3 is TGTGCCAGCAGCCAACAGACAGGGGGCTGGGAGACCCAGTACTTC. This sequence encodes CASSQQTGGWETQYF.

In this sample, this clone turned up a few times. The V call is TRBV7-9, the J call TRBJ2-1; tentatively, D is TRBD1 (6 bases). The CDR3 contains 15 residues. V lost 5 bases, J lost 4 bases, and 15 bases lay in between. Germline-derived CDR1 and CDR2 are SEHNR and FQNEAQ (reference sequence). The CDR3 reads CASSPPGQSYNEQFF. In nucleotides, the CDR3 is TGTGCCAGCAGCCCCCCAGGACAGAGTTACAATGAGCAGTTCTTC.